A selection of T cell receptor beta chains follows, all from one sample in a study of shared clonotypes between healthy human individuals. TCRdb's table, derived via immunoSEQ multiplex PCR, lists solely in-frame clones and lacks some. The sample carries about 1,900,000 clones, about 95% recorded once. Sample: naive CD8+ T cells sorted from blood. The origin of the receptors is a man aged 18 to 30 in good health. Each CDR3 is given with its conserved first and last residue. A D gene is named only where the DNA matches it firmly. Expanded clones are given a class, and other clones once, few, many or no size at all.

j_gene: TRBJ2-7; d_gene: TRBD1; v_gene: TRBV29-1; abundance: .; len: 13; CDR3aa: CSVAGTGIPFRSF; CDR3nt: TGCAGCGTCGCCGGGACAGGGATCCCTTTTCGATCTTTC
j_gene: TRBJ2-7; d_gene: .; v_gene: TRBV6-5; abundance: .; len: 15; CDR3aa: CASSGRGGGMDEQYF; CDR3nt: TGTGCCAGCAGTGGCCGTGGAGGGGGCATGGACGAGCAGTACTTC
j_gene: TRBJ2-7; d_gene: .; v_gene: TRBV7-6; abundance: .; len: 16; CDR3aa: CASSLGGGQGSYEQYF; CDR3nt: TGTGCCAGCAGCTTAGGGGGAGGGCAGGGGAGCTACGAGCAGTACTTC
j_gene: TRBJ2-7; d_gene: TRBD2; v_gene: TRBV5-6; abundance: once; len: 16; CDR3aa: CASSALGGSRGYEQYF; CDR3nt: TGTGCCAGCAGCGCATTAGGCGGGAGTCGGGGGTACGAGCAGTACTTC
j_gene: TRBJ2-3; d_gene: .; v_gene: TRBV15; abundance: .; len: 14; CDR3aa: CATGLQLSTDTQYF; CDR3nt: TGTGCCACTGGATTACAACTTAGCACAGATACGCAGTATTTT
j_gene: TRBJ1-1; d_gene: TRBD1; v_gene: TRBV4-1; abundance: .; len: 14; CDR3aa: CASSQETGATEAFF; CDR3nt: TGCGCCAGCAGCCAGGAGACAGGGGCCACTGAAGCTTTCTTT
j_gene: TRBJ1-1; d_gene: .; v_gene: TRBV6-1; abundance: once; len: 15; CDR3aa: CASSDVRLTNTEAFF; CDR3nt: TGTGCCAGCAGTGATGTGAGACTGACAAACACTGAAGCTTTCTTT
j_gene: TRBJ2-7; d_gene: .; v_gene: TRBV13; abundance: .; len: 15; CDR3aa: CASSFGPTSPYEQYF; CDR3nt: TGTGCCAGCAGCTTTGGGCCTACCTCCCCCTACGAGCAGTACTTC
j_gene: TRBJ2-7; d_gene: TRBD2; v_gene: TRBV5-6; abundance: .; len: 14; CDR3aa: CASSFGLVSYEQYF; CDR3nt: TGTGCCAGCAGCTTCGGACTAGTATCCTACGAGCAGTACTTC
j_gene: TRBJ2-7; d_gene: TRBD2; v_gene: TRBV4-1; abundance: .; len: 15; CDR3aa: CASSQDAGGLYEQYF; CDR3nt: TGCGCCAGCAGCCAGGACGCGGGAGGGCTGTACGAGCAGTACTTC
j_gene: TRBJ2-7; d_gene: TRBD2; v_gene: TRBV6-6; abundance: .; len: 15; CDR3aa: CASASLASGLYEQYF; CDR3nt: TGTGCCAGCGCAAGTTTGGCTAGCGGGCTATACGAGCAGTACTTC
j_gene: TRBJ2-7; d_gene: TRBD1; v_gene: TRBV27; abundance: .; len: 15; CDR3aa: CASSYRTGNTYEQYF; CDR3nt: TGTGCCAGCAGTTACAGGACAGGGAACACCTACGAGCAGTACTTC
j_gene: TRBJ1-2; d_gene: TRBD1; v_gene: TRBV6-1; abundance: .; len: 15; CDR3aa: CASSETGTGVVGYTF; CDR3nt: TGTGCCAGCAGTGAGACCGGGACAGGGGTGGTTGGCTACACCTTC
j_gene: TRBJ2-3; d_gene: .; v_gene: TRBV30; abundance: .; len: 15; CDR3aa: CAWSVEADLTDTQYF; CDR3nt: TGTGCCTGGAGTGTGGAAGCGGACCTCACAGATACGCAGTATTTT
j_gene: TRBJ2-7; d_gene: TRBD1; v_gene: TRBV4-2; abundance: .; len: 17; CDR3aa: CASSQESGTAGFYEQYF; CDR3nt: TGTGCCAGCAGCCAAGAGTCGGGGACAGCCGGTTTCTACGAGCAGTACTTC
j_gene: TRBJ1-2; d_gene: .; v_gene: TRBV7-9; abundance: .; len: 13; CDR3aa: CASSQTGLGGYTF; CDR3nt: TGTGCCAGCAGCCAGACCGGATTGGGAGGCTACACCTTC
j_gene: TRBJ1-3; d_gene: .; v_gene: TRBV28; abundance: .; len: 15; CDR3aa: CASSPRRESGNTIYF; CDR3nt: TGTGCCAGCAGTCCTCGCCGGGAAAGTGGAAACACCATATATTTT
j_gene: TRBJ1-5; d_gene: .; v_gene: TRBV12-5; abundance: .; len: 14; CDR3aa: CASGLGWGNQPQHF; CDR3nt: TGTGCTAGTGGTTTGGGTTGGGGCAATCAGCCCCAGCATTTT
j_gene: TRBJ2-3; d_gene: .; v_gene: TRBV21-1; abundance: .; len: 9; CDR3aa: CATLVKQYF; CDR3nt: TGTGCCACCTTAGTAAAGCAGTATTTT
j_gene: TRBJ2-3; d_gene: .; v_gene: TRBV6-5; abundance: .; len: 16; CDR3aa: CASSYSEGGETDTQYF; CDR3nt: TGTGCCAGCAGTTACTCTGAGGGGGGAGAAACAGATACGCAGTATTTT
j_gene: TRBJ1-5; d_gene: TRBD1; v_gene: TRBV10-2; abundance: .; len: 13; CDR3aa: CASSQGGNQPQHF; CDR3nt: TGCGCCAGCTCCCAGGGGGGCAATCAGCCCCAGCATTTT
j_gene: TRBJ2-7; d_gene: .; v_gene: TRBV7-9; abundance: .; len: 12; CDR3aa: CASSPMGYEQYF; CDR3nt: TGTGCCAGCAGCCCCATGGGGTACGAGCAGTACTTC
j_gene: TRBJ1-2; d_gene: TRBD1; v_gene: TRBV27; abundance: .; len: 16; CDR3aa: CASSPSTGPLNYGYTF; CDR3nt: TGTGCCAGCAGTCCGTCGACAGGGCCGCTTAACTATGGCTACACCTTC
j_gene: TRBJ2-7; d_gene: TRBD1; v_gene: TRBV29-1; abundance: .; len: 16; CDR3aa: CSVRGTGSGEAYEQYF; CDR3nt: TGCAGCGTTCGGGGGACAGGGTCGGGCGAGGCCTACGAGCAGTACTTC
j_gene: TRBJ2-3; d_gene: .; v_gene: TRBV29-1; abundance: .; len: 11; CDR3aa: CSVLVTDTQYF; CDR3nt: TGCAGCGTACTTGTCACAGATACGCAGTATTTT
j_gene: TRBJ2-5; d_gene: .; v_gene: TRBV13; abundance: .; len: 12; CDR3aa: CASSLVPSAQYF; CDR3nt: TGTGCCAGCAGCTTAGTACCGTCGGCCCAGTACTTC
j_gene: TRBJ2-3; d_gene: TRBD1; v_gene: TRBV7-8; abundance: .; len: 15; CDR3aa: CASSRPGGMVDTQYF; CDR3nt: TGTGCCAGCAGCAGACCAGGGGGCATGGTAGATACGCAGTATTTT
j_gene: TRBJ1-1; d_gene: .; v_gene: TRBV27; abundance: .; len: 13; CDR3aa: CASSPGGNTEAFF; CDR3nt: TGTGCCAGCAGTCCCGGGGGGAACACTGAAGCTTTCTTT
j_gene: TRBJ2-7; d_gene: .; v_gene: TRBV11-2; abundance: .; len: 13; CDR3aa: CASSLQLAYEQYF; CDR3nt: TGTGCCAGCAGCTTACAGCTGGCCTACGAGCAGTACTTC
j_gene: TRBJ2-7; d_gene: TRBD2; v_gene: TRBV4-1; abundance: once; len: 15; CDR3aa: CASSQVLAGGYEQYF; CDR3nt: TGCGCCAGCAGCCAAGTGTTAGCGGGAGGCTACGAGCAGTACTTC
j_gene: TRBJ2-1; d_gene: .; v_gene: TRBV9; abundance: .; len: 15; CDR3aa: CASSPPPGSYNEQFF; CDR3nt: TGTGCCAGCAGCCCTCCGCCGGGGTCCTACAATGAGCAGTTCTTC
j_gene: TRBJ1-5; d_gene: .; v_gene: TRBV10-3; abundance: .; len: 14; CDR3aa: CAISDSRGERTQHF; CDR3nt: TGTGCCATCAGTGACTCCAGGGGCGAAAGGACCCAGCATTTT
j_gene: TRBJ2-5; d_gene: .; v_gene: TRBV5-1; abundance: once; len: 17; CDR3aa: CASSLFLYLQGQETQYF; CDR3nt: TGCGCCAGCAGCTTATTCCTTTACCTACAGGGACAAGAGACCCAGTACTTC
j_gene: TRBJ2-7; d_gene: TRBD2; v_gene: TRBV4-1; abundance: .; len: 15; CDR3aa: CASSQELAGSYEQYF; CDR3nt: TGCGCCAGCAGCCAAGAGCTAGCGGGGTCCTACGAGCAGTACTTC
j_gene: TRBJ1-1; d_gene: .; v_gene: TRBV29-1; abundance: .; len: 13; CDR3aa: CSVGISMNTEAFF; CDR3nt: TGCAGCGTTGGGATCAGCATGAACACTGAAGCTTTCTTT
j_gene: TRBJ2-5; d_gene: .; v_gene: TRBV7-8; abundance: many; len: 14; CDR3aa: CASRRGGSGGSQYF; CDR3nt: TGTGCCAGCAGGAGGGGGGGTAGCGGAGGCTCCCAGTACTTC
j_gene: TRBJ2-1; d_gene: .; v_gene: TRBV27; abundance: .; len: 13; CDR3aa: CASSFLGNNEQFF; CDR3nt: TGTGCCAGCAGTTTCCTGGGAAACAATGAGCAGTTCTTC
j_gene: TRBJ2-3; d_gene: .; v_gene: TRBV5-6; abundance: .; len: 16; CDR3aa: CASSLVGEESTDTQYF; CDR3nt: TGTGCCAGCAGCTTAGTAGGCGAGGAATCCACAGATACGCAGTATTTT
j_gene: TRBJ1-5; d_gene: .; v_gene: TRBV2; abundance: .; len: 14; CDR3aa: CASSEGANDQPQHF; CDR3nt: TGTGCCAGCAGTGAGGGTGCTAATGATCAGCCCCAGCATTTT
j_gene: TRBJ2-7; d_gene: .; v_gene: TRBV5-1; abundance: once; len: 14; CDR3aa: CASSGDSNSYEQYF; CDR3nt: TGCGCCAGCAGCGGGGACTCGAACTCCTACGAGCAGTACTTC
j_gene: TRBJ2-7; d_gene: .; v_gene: TRBV5-1; abundance: once; len: 13; CDR3aa: CASSLVGGDEQYF; CDR3nt: TGCGCCAGCAGCTTGGTTGGGGGAGACGAGCAGTACTTC
j_gene: TRBJ2-5; d_gene: .; v_gene: TRBV2; abundance: .; len: 15; CDR3aa: CASRDQGLYQETQYF; CDR3nt: TGTGCCAGCAGGGATCAGGGCCTGTACCAAGAGACCCAGTACTTC
j_gene: TRBJ1-2; d_gene: .; v_gene: TRBV6-5; abundance: .; len: 14; CDR3aa: CASSYQGSRGGYTF; CDR3nt: TGTGCCAGCAGTTACCAAGGGTCCCGAGGTGGCTACACCTTC
j_gene: TRBJ1-3; d_gene: .; v_gene: TRBV19; abundance: .; len: 14; CDR3aa: CASSGAISGNTIYF; CDR3nt: TGTGCCAGTAGCGGGGCGATCTCTGGAAACACCATATATTTT
j_gene: TRBJ2-5; d_gene: .; v_gene: TRBV10-3; abundance: .; len: 15; CDR3aa: CAIRESPSSGETQYF; CDR3nt: TGTGCCATCAGGGAGTCTCCTTCGTCCGGAGAGACCCAGTACTTC
j_gene: TRBJ1-5; d_gene: .; v_gene: TRBV29-1; abundance: .; len: 17; CDR3aa: CSVEDIPRLDSNQPQHF; CDR3nt: TGCAGCGTTGAAGATATCCCTCGCCTAGATAGCAATCAGCCCCAGCATTTT
j_gene: TRBJ2-2; d_gene: .; v_gene: TRBV12-5; abundance: once; len: 18; CDR3aa: CASGLGNHVAEGTGELFF; CDR3nt: TGTGCTAGTGGTTTGGGGAATCACGTAGCGGAGGGGACCGGGGAGCTGTTTTTT
j_gene: TRBJ2-7; d_gene: .; v_gene: TRBV4-3; abundance: .; len: 15; CDR3aa: CASSQGDEGTIEQYF; CDR3nt: TGCGCCAGCAGCCAAGGGGATGAGGGCACGATTGAGCAGTACTTC
j_gene: TRBJ2-7; d_gene: TRBD1; v_gene: TRBV5-8; abundance: .; len: 16; CDR3aa: CASSHLGTENSYEQYF; CDR3nt: TGTGCCAGCAGCCACCTGGGGACAGAGAACTCCTACGAGCAGTACTTC
j_gene: TRBJ2-7; d_gene: TRBD2; v_gene: TRBV7-2; abundance: .; len: 15; CDR3aa: CASSVGTSGSDEQYF; CDR3nt: TGTGCCAGCAGCGTCGGGACTAGCGGGAGCGACGAGCAGTACTTC
j_gene: TRBJ2-7; d_gene: TRBD2; v_gene: TRBV5-1; abundance: .; len: 19; CDR3aa: CASSLSGTSGSINSYEQYF; CDR3nt: TGCGCCAGCAGCTTGTCGGGGACTAGCGGGAGTATTAACTCCTACGAGCAGTACTTC
j_gene: TRBJ1-1; d_gene: .; v_gene: TRBV4-1; abundance: .; len: 17; CDR3aa: CASSQEIPGTLNTEAFF; CDR3nt: TGCGCCAGCAGCCAAGAGATTCCCGGGACACTAAACACTGAAGCTTTCTTT
j_gene: TRBJ2-3; d_gene: TRBD2; v_gene: TRBV27; abundance: .; len: 16; CDR3aa: CASSLGSRGSTDTQYF; CDR3nt: TGTGCCAGCAGTTTAGGGTCGCGGGGGAGCACAGATACGCAGTATTTT
j_gene: TRBJ2-7; d_gene: .; v_gene: TRBV7-6; abundance: .; len: 12; CDR3aa: CASSSEGDEQYF; CDR3nt: TGTGCCAGCAGCTCAGAGGGGGACGAGCAGTACTTC
j_gene: TRBJ2-7; d_gene: TRBD1; v_gene: TRBV5-4; abundance: .; len: 12; CDR3aa: CASSFGQGEQYF; CDR3nt: TGTGCCAGCAGCTTCGGACAGGGCGAGCAGTACTTC
j_gene: TRBJ2-1; d_gene: TRBD1; v_gene: TRBV7-9; abundance: .; len: 15; CDR3aa: CASSLENQGAYEQFF; CDR3nt: TGTGCCAGCAGCTTAGAAAACCAGGGGGCTTATGAGCAGTTCTTC